Included here is one T cell receptor (beta chain) sequence, with context. This clonotype was counted many times. It lacks a known antigen. No much larger clonotype is one base removed from it; base qualities were not supplied. This sample was included in a study of CD8 T cells in ankylosing spondylitis (dated by TCRdb to 2016 to 2017). Broadly, across the study: The study set out to find disease-linked TCR variants by profiling T cell receptor beta repertoires in ankylosing spondylitis patients and healthy donors. In total, the full study cohort was made up of some 110 healthy donors and approximately 24 ankylosing spondylitis patients. Samples of peripheral blood were taken, and for ankylosing spondylitis patients, synovial fluid was collected as well.

V is pared back by 3 bases and J by 8 bases, with 11 bases lying between the germline termini. CDR1 is given as DFQATT and CDR2 as SNEGSKA, both from the germline V gene (reference sequence). The cysteine opens and the phenylalanine closes a CDR3 of 12 amino acids. Only the CDR3 DNA is retained, 36 bases long and in frame from the first base. The research as a whole found: The disease-linked clones showed a CD8+ phenotype and occurred at relatively low frequencies in peripheral blood. Some motif variants were previously reported in synovial fluid and blood of reactive arthritis patients, suggesting common disease-initiation mechanisms. The disease-linked clones were reported as significantly enriched in matched synovial fluid samples from ankylosing spondylitis patients. A TCR beta motif of several highly homologous amino acid variants appeared characteristic of blood from ankylosing spondylitis patients.

The sequencing machine was an Illumina HiSeq 2500. Quantitative 5'-RACE with molecular barcodes was the method used to prepare the TCR beta libraries. Per the source publication's procedure: A new computational method based on a probabilistic model of VDJ rearrangement was used to identify disease-linked TCR variants. TCRdb redid the processing of the public reads, applying fastp at Q25 and MiXCR, and retained in-frame beta chains. Rows with a matching CDR3 protein are joined into one entry that keeps the most common DNA and genes. It is TCRdb's table, rather than the study itself, that gives the V and J calls and clone size. This sample gives 300,000 to 350,000 distinct CDR3 sequences in total; less than 25% of them show up just once. Roughly 3.6% of the sample is in the top ten clones.

The sequence is built from TRBV20-1 and TRBJ2-1; the best D guess is TRBD2, with 6 bases matching. The receptor's source is a female donor with ankylosing spondylitis or in good health (not recorded which). Sequences were obtained from blood, either unsorted or a sorted T cell fraction (not recorded which). The nucleotide sequence is given as TGCAGTGCTAGGCGTCGGGAGTATGAGCAGTTCTTC. Its protein product is CSARRREYEQFF.